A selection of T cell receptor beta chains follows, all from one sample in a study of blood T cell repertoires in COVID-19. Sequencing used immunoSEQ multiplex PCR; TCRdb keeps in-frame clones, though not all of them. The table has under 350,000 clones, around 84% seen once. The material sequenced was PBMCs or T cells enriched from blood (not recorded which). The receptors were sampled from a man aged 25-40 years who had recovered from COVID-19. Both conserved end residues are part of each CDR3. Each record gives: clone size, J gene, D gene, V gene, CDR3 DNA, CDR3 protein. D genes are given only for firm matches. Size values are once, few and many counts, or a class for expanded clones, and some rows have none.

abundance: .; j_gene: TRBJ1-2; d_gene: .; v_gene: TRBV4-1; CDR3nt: TGCGCCAGCAGCCTCGAGATCGCAGGGAACTATGGCTACACCTTC; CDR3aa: CASSLEIAGNYGYTF
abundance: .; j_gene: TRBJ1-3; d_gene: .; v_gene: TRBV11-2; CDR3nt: TGTGCCAGCAGCTTATCAGGGGCTGGAAACACCATATATTTT; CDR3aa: CASSLSGAGNTIYF
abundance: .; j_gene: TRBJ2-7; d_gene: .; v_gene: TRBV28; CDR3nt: TGTGCCAGCAGTTATTTCCGGGACGAGCAGTACTTC; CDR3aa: CASSYFRDEQYF
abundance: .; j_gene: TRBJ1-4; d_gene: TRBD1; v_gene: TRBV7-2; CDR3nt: TGTGCCAGCAGCTTCGAACCGGGACAGGGGGCCTTGATCTTTTTT; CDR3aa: CASSFEPGQGALIFF
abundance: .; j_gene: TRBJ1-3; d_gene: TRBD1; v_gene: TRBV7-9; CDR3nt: TGTGCCAGCAGTCCAGGGGGTAGAAGGAATGGAAACACCATATATTTT; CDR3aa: CASSPGGRRNGNTIYF
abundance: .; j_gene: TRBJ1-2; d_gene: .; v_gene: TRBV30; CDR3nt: TGTGCCTGGAGTGTGGGCTCCGTTGATGGCTACACCTTC; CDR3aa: CAWSVGSVDGYTF
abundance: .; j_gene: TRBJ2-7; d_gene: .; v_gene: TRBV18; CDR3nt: TGTGCCAGCTCACCACACCCTGAGACCTACGAGCAGTACTTC; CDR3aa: CASSPHPETYEQYF
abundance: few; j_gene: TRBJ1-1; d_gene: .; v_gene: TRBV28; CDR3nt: TGTGCCACTATAGTCGGGGGGACTCACACTGAAGCTTTCTTT; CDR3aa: CATIVGGTHTEAFF
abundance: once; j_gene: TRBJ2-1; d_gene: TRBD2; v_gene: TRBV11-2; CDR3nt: TGTGCCAGCAGCTTAGCCCTCGGGGGGATCTACAATGAGCAGTTCTTC; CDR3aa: CASSLALGGIYNEQFF
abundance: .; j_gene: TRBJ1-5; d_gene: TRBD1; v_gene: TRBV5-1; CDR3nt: TGCGCCAGCAGCCTGACAGGGGAGCAGCCCCAGCATTTT; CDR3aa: CASSLTGEQPQHF
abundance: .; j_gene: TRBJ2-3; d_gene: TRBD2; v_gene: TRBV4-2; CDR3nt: TGTGCCAGCAGCCAAGGGAGCGGGGTCGGCACAGATACGCAGTATTTT; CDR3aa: CASSQGSGVGTDTQYF
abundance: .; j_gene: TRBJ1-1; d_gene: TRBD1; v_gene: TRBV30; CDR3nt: TGTGCCTGGGTTGACAGGGGCTGGACTGAAGCTTTCTTT; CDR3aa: CAWVDRGWTEAFF
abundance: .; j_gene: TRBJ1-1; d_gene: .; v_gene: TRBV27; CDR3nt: TGTGCCAGCAGATACGGGGTGAACACTGAAGCTTTCTTT; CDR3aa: CASRYGVNTEAFF
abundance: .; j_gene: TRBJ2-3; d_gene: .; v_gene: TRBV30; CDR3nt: TGTGCCTGGACAGGGGGAGGAGATACGCAGTATTTT; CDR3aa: CAWTGGGDTQYF
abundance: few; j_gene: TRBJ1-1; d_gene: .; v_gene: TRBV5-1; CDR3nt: TGCGCCAGCAGAACCTCGGGGGAGTGGACTGAAGCTTTCTTT; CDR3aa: CASRTSGEWTEAFF
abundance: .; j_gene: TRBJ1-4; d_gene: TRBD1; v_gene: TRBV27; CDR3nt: TGTGCCAGCACGGGACAGGAAGCAACTAATGAAAAACTGTTTTTT; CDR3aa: CASTGQEATNEKLFF
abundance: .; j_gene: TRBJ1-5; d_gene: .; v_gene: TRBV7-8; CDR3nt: TGTGCCAGCAGCGAACCCGGGGGGACCTTTCGCAATCAGCCCCAGCATTTT; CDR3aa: CASSEPGGTFRNQPQHF
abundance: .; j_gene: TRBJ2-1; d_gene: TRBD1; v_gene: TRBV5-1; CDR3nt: TGCGCCAGCAGCGGCGGGACAGGGGCCACCTACAATGAGCAGTTCTTC; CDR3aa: CASSGGTGATYNEQFF
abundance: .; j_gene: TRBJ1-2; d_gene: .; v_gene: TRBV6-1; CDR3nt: TGTGCCAGCAGTGAACCATGGACTGATACTAACTATGGCTACACCTTC; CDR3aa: CASSEPWTDTNYGYTF
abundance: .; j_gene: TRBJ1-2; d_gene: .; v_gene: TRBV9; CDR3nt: TGTGCCAGCAGCGTAGCTCGAGCCCCGGGACGGGGGAGGTCCACCTTC; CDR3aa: CASSVARAPGRGRSTF
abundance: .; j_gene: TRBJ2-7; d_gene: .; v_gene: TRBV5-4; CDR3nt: TGTGCCAGCAGCTCTGGGGAGAAAGGCCTAAGCAACGAGCAGTACTTC; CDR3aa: CASSSGEKGLSNEQYF
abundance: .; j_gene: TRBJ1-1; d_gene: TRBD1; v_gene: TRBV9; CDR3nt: TGTGCCAGCAGCGTCGTCAGGGGGTTCAACACTGAAGCTTTCTTT; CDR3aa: CASSVVRGFNTEAFF
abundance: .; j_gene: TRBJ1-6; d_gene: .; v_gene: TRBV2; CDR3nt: TGTGCCAGCAGTACTGAATATGATAATTCACCCCTCCACTTT; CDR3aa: CASSTEYDNSPLHF
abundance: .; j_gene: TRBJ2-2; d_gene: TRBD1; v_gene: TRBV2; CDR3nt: TGTGCCAGCAGTGATCGGGACAGAAACACCGGGGAGCTGTTTTTT; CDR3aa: CASSDRDRNTGELFF
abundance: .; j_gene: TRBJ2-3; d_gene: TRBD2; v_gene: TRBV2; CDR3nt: TGTGCCAGCAGGGGGGGACTAGCGGGAGGGTTGTTCACAGATACGCAGTATTTT; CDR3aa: CASRGGLAGGLFTDTQYF
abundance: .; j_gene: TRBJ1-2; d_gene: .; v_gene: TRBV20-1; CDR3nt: TGCAGTGCTAGCTCGGTCTATGGCTACACCTTC; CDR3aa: CSASSVYGYTF
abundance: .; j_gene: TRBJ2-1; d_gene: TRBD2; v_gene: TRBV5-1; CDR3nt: TGCGCCAGCAGCACAACCGGGACTAGGAACAATGAGCAGTTCTTC; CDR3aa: CASSTTGTRNNEQFF
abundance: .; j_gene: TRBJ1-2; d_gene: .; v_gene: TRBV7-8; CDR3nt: TGTGCCAGCAGCTTAGACAGGGACTATGGCTACACCTTC; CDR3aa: CASSLDRDYGYTF
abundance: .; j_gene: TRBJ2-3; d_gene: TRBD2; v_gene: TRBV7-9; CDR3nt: TGTGCCAGCACCATAGCGGGGAGTCGCACAGATACGCAGTATTTT; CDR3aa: CASTIAGSRTDTQYF
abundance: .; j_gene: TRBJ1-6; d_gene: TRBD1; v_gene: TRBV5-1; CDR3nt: TGCGCCAGCAGCTTACAGGGGGCGGCGTCGGGGTCACCCCTCCACTTT; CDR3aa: CASSLQGAASGSPLHF
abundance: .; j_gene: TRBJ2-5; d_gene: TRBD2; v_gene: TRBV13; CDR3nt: TGTGCCAGCAGCCCGGGACTACCCGGACAAGAGACCCAGTACTTC; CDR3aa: CASSPGLPGQETQYF
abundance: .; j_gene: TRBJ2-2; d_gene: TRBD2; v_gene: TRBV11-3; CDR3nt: TGTGCCAGCAGCTTAGGGACGACTAGCGGTAACACCGGGGAGCTGTTTTTT; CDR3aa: CASSLGTTSGNTGELFF
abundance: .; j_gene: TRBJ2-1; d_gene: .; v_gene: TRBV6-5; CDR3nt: TGTGCCAGCAGCCCCGAGAGGGCCGAGGAGCAGTTCTTC; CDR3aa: CASSPERAEEQFF
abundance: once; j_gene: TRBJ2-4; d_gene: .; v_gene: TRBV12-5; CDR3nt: TGTGCTAGTGCCCGTCAGGGAGGGGGGACGGGAGCCAAAAACATTCAGTACTTC; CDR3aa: CASARQGGGTGAKNIQYF
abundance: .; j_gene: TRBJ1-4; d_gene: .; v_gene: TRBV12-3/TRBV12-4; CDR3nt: TGTGCCAGCAGTTTGGCGGCGGGAAAACTGTTTTTT; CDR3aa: CASSLAAGKLFF
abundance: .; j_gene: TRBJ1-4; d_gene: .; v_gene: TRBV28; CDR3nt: TGTGCCAGCCACAGCAATAATGAAAAACTGTTTTTT; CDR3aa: CASHSNNEKLFF
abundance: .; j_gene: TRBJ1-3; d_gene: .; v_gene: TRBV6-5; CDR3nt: TGTGCCAGCAGTTTAAACTCTGGAAACACCATATATTTT; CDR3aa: CASSLNSGNTIYF
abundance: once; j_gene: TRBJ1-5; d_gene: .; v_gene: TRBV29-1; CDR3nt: TGCAGCGTGAACTCCGGGCAGGGTCAGCCCCAGCATTTT; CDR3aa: CSVNSGQGQPQHF
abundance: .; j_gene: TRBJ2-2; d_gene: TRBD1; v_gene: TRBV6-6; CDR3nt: TGTGCCAGCACCGCGGGACAGGGAGTCACCGGGGAGCTGTTTTTT; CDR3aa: CASTAGQGVTGELFF
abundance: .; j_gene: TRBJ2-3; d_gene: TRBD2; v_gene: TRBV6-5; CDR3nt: TGTGCCAGCAGCAGGGACTACCGCACAGATACGCAGTATTTT; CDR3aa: CASSRDYRTDTQYF
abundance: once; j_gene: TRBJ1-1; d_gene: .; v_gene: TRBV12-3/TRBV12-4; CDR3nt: TGTGCCAGCAGTTTTCCAGTCTTCTTT; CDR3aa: CASSFPVFF